This TCR beta chain was obtained from a study of shared clonotypes between healthy human individuals. There were only Caucasian adults among the donors, and all lived in Nashville, Tennessee. CD4+ cells underwent separation, giving CD45RA+ naive and CD45RA-negative memory subsets. The assay used deep level. Each subset's genomic DNA was shared equally among a number of immunoSEQ plates. Repertoires were generated with immunoSEQ multiplex PCR, while TCRdb's copy carries only in-frame clones and drops some. The profile covers roughly 2,500,000 clones, with 93% appearing a single time and approximately 0.36% taken by the ten largest. The germline V gene encodes CDR1 KGHSH and CDR2 LQKENI. This CDR3 has 15 amino acids. The V and J ends lost 5 bases and 1 base, in that order; junction bases with no gene match: 7.

The receptor's source is a man in his late teens or twenties in good health. Some clones in this sample may be carry-over from other donors' samples. The rearrangement links TRBV18 to TRBJ2-7; TRBD1 matches 8 bases. The specimen was naive CD4+ T cells from PBMCs. Subset of the sample: CD45RA+ positively selected. CDR3: CASSFGQGNSYEQYF. CDR3 nucleotide sequence: TGTGCCAGCTCATTTGGACAGGGCAATTCCTACGAGCAGTACTTC.